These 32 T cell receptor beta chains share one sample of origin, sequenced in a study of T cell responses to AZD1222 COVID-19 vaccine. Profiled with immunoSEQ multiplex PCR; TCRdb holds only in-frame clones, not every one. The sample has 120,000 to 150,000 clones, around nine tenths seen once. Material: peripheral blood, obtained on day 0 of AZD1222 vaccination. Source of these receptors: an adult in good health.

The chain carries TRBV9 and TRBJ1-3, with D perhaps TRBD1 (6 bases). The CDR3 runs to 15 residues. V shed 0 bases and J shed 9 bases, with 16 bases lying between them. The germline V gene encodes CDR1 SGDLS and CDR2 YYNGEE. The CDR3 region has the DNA TGTGCCAGCAGCGTAGGATGGGATACAGGGTCCACCATATATTTT. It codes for CASSVGWDTGSTIYF.

CDR3 region: CASSQWGQGFDQPQHF. Written as DNA, the CDR3 is TGTGCCAGCAGCCAATGGGGACAGGGGTTTGATCAGCCCCAGCATTTT. The chain couples TRBV27 to TRBJ1-5; 10 bases align to TRBD1. V dropped 6 bases and J dropped 5; count of bases not matched to a gene: 10. CDR3 length equals 16 residues. Germline-derived CDR1 and CDR2 are MNHEY and SMNVEV (reference sequence).

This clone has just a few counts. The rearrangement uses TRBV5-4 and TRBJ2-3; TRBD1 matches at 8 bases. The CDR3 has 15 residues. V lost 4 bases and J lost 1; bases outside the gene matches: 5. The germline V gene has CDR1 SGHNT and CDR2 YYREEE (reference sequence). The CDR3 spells CASSRAGGRTDTQYF. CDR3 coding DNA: TGTGCCAGCAGCCGGGCAGGGGGCCGCACAGATACGCAGTATTTT. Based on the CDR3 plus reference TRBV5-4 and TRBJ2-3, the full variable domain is ETGVTQSPTHLIKTRGQQVTLRCSSQSGHNTVSWYQQALGQGPQFIFQYYREEENGRGNFPPRFSGLQFPNYSSELNVNALELDDSALYLCASSRAGGRTDTQYFGPGTRLTVL.

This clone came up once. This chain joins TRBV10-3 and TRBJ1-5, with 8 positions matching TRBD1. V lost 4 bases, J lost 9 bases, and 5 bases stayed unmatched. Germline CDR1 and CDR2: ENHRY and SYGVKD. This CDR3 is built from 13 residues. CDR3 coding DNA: TGTGCCATCAGTGTCAGGGGGCCGGGGCCCCAGCATTTT. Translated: CAISVRGPGPQHF.

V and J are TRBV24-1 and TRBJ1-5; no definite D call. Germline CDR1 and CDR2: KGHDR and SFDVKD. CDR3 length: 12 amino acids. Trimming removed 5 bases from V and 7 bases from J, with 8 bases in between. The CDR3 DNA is TGTGCCACCAGTGCCCCAGGACAGCCCCAGCATTTT. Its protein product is CATSAPGQPQHF.

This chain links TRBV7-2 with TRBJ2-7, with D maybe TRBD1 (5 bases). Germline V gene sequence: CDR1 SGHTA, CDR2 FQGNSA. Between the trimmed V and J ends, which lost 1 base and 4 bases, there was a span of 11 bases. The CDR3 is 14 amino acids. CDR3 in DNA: TGTGCCAGCAGCTTAGTCCACAGGAGATACGAGCAGTACTTC. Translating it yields CASSLVHRRYEQYF.

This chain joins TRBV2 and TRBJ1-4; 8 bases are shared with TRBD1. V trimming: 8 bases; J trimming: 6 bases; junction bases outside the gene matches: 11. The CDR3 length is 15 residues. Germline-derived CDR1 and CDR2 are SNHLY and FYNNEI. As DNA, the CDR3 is TGTGCCAGCCGCCGGACAGGGCCAGGGGATGAAAAACTGTTTTTT. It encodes CASRRTGPGDEKLFF.

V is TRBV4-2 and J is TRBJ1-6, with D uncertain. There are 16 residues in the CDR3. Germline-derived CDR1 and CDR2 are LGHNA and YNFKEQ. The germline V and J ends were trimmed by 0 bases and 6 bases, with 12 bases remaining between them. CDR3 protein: CASSQDQLLSNSPLHF. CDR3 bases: TGTGCCAGCAGCCAAGATCAATTGTTGTCTAATTCACCCCTCCACTTT.

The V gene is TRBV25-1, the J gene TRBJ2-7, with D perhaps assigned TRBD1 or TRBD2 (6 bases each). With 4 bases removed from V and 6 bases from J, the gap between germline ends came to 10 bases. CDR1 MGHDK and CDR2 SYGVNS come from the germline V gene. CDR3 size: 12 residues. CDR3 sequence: CASSVSGAEQYF. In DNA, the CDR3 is TGTGCCAGCAGTGTCTCGGGGGCCGAGCAGTACTTC.

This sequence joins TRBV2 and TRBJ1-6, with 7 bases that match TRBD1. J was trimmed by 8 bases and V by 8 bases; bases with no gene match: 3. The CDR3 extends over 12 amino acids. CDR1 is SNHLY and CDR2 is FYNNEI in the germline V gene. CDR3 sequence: CASRDSYSPLHF. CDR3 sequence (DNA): TGTGCCAGCCGGGACAGTTATTCACCCCTCCACTTT.

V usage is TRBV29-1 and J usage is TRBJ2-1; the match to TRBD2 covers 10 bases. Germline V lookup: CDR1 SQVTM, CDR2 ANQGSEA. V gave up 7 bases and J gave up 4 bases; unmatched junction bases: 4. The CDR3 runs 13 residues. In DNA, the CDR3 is TGCAGCGCCGGGACTAGCGCTTACAATGAGCAGTTCTTC. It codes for CSAGTSAYNEQFF.

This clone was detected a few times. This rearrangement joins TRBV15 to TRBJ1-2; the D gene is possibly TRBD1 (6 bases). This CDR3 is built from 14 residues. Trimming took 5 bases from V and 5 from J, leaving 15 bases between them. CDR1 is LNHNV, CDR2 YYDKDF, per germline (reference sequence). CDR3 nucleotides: TGTGCCACCAGCGGAGGGGGGTTCGGTTATGGCTACACCTTC. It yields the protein CATSGGGFGYGYTF.

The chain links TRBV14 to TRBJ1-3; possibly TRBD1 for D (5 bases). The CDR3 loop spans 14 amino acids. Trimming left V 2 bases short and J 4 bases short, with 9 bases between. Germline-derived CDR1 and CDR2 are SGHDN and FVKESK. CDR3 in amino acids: CASSQPGWGNTIYF. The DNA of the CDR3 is TGTGCCAGCAGCCAACCAGGGTGGGGAAACACCATATATTTT. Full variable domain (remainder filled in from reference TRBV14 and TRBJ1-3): EAGVTQFPSHSVIEKGQTVTLRCDPISGHDNLYWYRRVMGKEIKFLLHFVKESKQDESGMPNNRFLAERTGGTYSTLKVQPAELEDSGVYFCASSQPGWGNTIYFGEGSWLTVV.

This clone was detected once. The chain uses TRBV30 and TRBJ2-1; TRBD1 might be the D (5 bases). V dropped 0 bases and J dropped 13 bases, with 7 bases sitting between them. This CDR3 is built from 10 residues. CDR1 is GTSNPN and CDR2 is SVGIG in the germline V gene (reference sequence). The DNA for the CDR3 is TGTGCCTGGAGTGTCCGGACACAGTTCTTC. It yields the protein CAWSVRTQFF. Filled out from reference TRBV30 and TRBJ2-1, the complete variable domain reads SQTIHQWPATLVQPVGSPLSLECTVEGTSNPNLYWYRQAAGRGLQLLFYSVGIGQISSEVPQNLSASRPQDRQFILSSKKLLLSDSGFYLCAWSVRTQFFGPGTRLTVL.

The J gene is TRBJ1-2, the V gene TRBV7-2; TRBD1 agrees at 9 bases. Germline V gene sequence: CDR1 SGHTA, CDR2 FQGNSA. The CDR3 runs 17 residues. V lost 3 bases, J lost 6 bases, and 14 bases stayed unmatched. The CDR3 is CASSLVRGQGGRNGYTF. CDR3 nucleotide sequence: TGTGCCAGCAGCTTGGTTCGGGGACAGGGTGGTCGAAATGGCTACACCTTC. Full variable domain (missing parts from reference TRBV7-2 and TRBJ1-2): GAGVSQSPSNKVTEKGKDVELRCDPISGHTALYWYRQSLGQGLEFLIYFQGNSAPDKSGLPSDRFSAERTGGSVSTLTIQRTQQEDSAVYLCASSLVRGQGGRNGYTFGSGTRLTVV.

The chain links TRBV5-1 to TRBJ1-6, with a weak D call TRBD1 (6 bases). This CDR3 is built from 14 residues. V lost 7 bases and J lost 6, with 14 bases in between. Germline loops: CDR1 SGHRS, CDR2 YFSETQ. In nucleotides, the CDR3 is TGCGCCAGCGGGTCCGGACAGTCTAATTCACCCCTCCACTTT. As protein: CASGSGQSNSPLHF.

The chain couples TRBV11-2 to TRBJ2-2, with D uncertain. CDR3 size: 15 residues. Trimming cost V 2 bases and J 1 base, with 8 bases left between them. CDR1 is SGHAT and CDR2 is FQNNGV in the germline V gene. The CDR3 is CASSLRGLNTGELFF. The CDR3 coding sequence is TGTGCCAGCAGCTTACGTGGATTGAACACCGGGGAGCTGTTTTTT.

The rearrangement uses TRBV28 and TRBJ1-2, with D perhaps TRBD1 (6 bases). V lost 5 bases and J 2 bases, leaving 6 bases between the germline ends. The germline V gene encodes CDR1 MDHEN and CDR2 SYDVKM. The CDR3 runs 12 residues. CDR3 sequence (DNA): TGTGCCAGCAGTCAGGGGAACTATGGCTACACCTTC. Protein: CASSQGNYGYTF.

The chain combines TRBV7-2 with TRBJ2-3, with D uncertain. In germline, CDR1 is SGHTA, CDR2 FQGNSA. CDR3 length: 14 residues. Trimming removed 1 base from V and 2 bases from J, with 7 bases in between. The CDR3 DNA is TGTGCCAGCAGCTTAGGTCCAGTCACAGATACGCAGTATTTT. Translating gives CASSLGPVTDTQYF.

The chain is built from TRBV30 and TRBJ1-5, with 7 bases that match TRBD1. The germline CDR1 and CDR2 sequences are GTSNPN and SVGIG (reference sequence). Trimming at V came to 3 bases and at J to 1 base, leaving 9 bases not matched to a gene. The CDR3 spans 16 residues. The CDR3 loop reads CAWSQGGSSSNQPQHF. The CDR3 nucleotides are TGTGCCTGGAGCCAAGGGGGCAGTTCGAGCAATCAGCCCCAGCATTTT.

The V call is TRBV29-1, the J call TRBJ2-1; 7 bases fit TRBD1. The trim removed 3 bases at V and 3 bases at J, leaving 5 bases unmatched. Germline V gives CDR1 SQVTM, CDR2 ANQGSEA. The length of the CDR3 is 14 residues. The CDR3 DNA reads TGCAGCGTTGATGAGGGGGACAGCTACAATGAGCAGTTCTTC. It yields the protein CSVDEGDSYNEQFF.

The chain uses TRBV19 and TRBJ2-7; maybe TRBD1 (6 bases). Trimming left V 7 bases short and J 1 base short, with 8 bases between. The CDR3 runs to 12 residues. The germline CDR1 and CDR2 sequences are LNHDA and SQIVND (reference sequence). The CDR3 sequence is CASTGESYEQYF. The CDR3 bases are TGTGCCAGTACAGGGGAATCCTACGAGCAGTACTTC.

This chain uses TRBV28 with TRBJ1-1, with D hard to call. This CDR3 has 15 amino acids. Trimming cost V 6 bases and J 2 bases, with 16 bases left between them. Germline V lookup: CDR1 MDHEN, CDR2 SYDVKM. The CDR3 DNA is TGTGCCAGCAGATGGGCCGAATATGCAAACACTGAAGCTTTCTTT. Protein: CASRWAEYANTEAFF.

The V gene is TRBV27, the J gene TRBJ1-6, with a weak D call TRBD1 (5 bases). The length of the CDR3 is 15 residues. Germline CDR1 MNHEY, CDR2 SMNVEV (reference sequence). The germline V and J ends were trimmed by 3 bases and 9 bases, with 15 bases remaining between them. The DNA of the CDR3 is TGTGCCAGCAGTTTTAGTAGGGGAGGTGGTTCACCCCTCCACTTT. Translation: CASSFSRGGGSPLHF.

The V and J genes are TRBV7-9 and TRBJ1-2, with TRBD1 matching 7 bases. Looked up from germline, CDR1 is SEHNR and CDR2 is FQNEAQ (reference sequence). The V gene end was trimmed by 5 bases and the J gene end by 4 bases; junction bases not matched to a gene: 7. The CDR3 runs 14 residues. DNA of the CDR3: TGTGCCAGCAGCCCAACGGACAGGTTCTATGGCTACACCTTC. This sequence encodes CASSPTDRFYGYTF.

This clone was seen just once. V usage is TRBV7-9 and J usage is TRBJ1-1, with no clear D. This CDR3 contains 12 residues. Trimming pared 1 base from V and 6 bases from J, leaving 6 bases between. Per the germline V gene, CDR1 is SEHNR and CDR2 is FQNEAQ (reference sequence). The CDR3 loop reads CASSLGGSEAFF. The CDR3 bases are TGTGCCAGCAGCTTAGGGGGTTCTGAAGCTTTCTTT.

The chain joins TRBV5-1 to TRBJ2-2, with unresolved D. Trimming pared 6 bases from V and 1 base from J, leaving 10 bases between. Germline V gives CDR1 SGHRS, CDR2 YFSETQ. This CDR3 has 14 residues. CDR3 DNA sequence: TGCGCCAGCAAAGTACGGCAGAACACCGGGGAGCTGTTTTTT. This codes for CASKVRQNTGELFF.

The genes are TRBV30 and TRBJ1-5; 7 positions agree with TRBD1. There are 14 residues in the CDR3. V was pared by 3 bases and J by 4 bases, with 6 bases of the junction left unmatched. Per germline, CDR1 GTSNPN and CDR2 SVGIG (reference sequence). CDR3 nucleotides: TGTGCCTGGAGCAGGGGGGGCGTAAATCAGCCCCAGCATTTT. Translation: CAWSRGGVNQPQHF. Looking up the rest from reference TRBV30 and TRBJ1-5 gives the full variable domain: SQTIHQWPATLVQPVGSPLSLECTVEGTSNPNLYWYRQAAGRGLQLLFYSVGIGQISSEVPQNLSASRPQDRQFILSSKKLLLSDSGFYLCAWSRGGVNQPQHFGDGTRLSIL.

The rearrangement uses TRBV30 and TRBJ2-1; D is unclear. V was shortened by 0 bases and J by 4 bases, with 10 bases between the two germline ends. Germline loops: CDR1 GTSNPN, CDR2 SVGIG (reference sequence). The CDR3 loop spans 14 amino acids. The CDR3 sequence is CAWSVPVIYNEQFF. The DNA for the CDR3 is TGTGCCTGGAGTGTGCCTGTAATATACAATGAGCAGTTCTTC.

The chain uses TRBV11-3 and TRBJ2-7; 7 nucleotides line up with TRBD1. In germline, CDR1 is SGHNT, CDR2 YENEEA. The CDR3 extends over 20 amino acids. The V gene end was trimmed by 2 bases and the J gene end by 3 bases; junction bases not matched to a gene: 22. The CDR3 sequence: CASSLNSRLNKGAPLYEQYF. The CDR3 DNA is TGTGCCAGCAGCTTAAACTCCCGGCTAAACAAGGGGGCGCCTCTCTACGAGCAGTACTTC.

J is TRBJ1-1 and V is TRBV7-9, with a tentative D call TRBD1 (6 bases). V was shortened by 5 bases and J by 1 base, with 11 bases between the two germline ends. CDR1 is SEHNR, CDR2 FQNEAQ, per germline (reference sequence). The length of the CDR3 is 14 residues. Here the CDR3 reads CASSGTPSNTEAFF. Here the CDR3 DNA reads TGTGCCAGCAGCGGGACACCCTCGAACACTGAAGCTTTCTTT.

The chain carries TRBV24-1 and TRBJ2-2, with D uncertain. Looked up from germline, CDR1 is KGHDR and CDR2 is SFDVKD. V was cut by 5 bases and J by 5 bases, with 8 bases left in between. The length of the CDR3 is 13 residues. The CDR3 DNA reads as TGTGCCACCAGTGTTTCCGGAACCGGGGAGCTGTTTTTT. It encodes CATSVSGTGELFF.